A selection of T cell receptor beta chains follows, all from one sample in a study of blood T cells in healthy people across ages. MiXCR was run by TCRdb on the 5' RACE reads, yielding one entry per CDR3 protein. The sample has approximately 810,000 distinct CDR3 sequences, 25% to 35% seen once. The source material was blood. The receptor set was obtained from a woman aged 80 or older in good health. Each CDR3 is given with its conserved first and last residue. Fields, in order: V gene, J gene, CDR3 protein.

V gene: TRBV9; J gene: TRBJ2-4; CDR3 protein: CASSAGQGVNLAKNIQYF
V gene: TRBV6-2/TRBV6-3; J gene: TRBJ2-3; CDR3 protein: CASSYPQTQTGRTDTQYF
V gene: TRBV9; J gene: TRBJ2-5; CDR3 protein: CASSVEERETQYF
V gene: TRBV11-2; J gene: TRBJ2-3; CDR3 protein: CASSLALAGGSNTQYF
V gene: TRBV29-1; J gene: TRBJ1-2; CDR3 protein: CSVDVGGYGYTF
V gene: TRBV12-3/TRBV12-4; J gene: TRBJ2-3; CDR3 protein: CASRRGGADVEYF
V gene: TRBV7-2; J gene: TRBJ2-1; CDR3 protein: CASKVNPGQENEQFF
V gene: TRBV6-5; J gene: TRBJ2-5; CDR3 protein: CASTETGGRETQYF
V gene: TRBV6-2/TRBV6-3; J gene: TRBJ2-7; CDR3 protein: CASSYLAGAPEQYF
V gene: TRBV27; J gene: TRBJ1-4; CDR3 protein: CASRGLDEKLFF
V gene: TRBV4-2; J gene: TRBJ2-1; CDR3 protein: CASSQETNNYNEQFF
V gene: TRBV7-9; J gene: TRBJ2-6; CDR3 protein: CASSPTDSGANVLTF
V gene: TRBV18; J gene: TRBJ2-3; CDR3 protein: CASSQAYQGGDTQYF
V gene: TRBV20-1; J gene: TRBJ1-2; CDR3 protein: CSARDAGRMGGYTF
V gene: TRBV25-1; J gene: TRBJ1-2; CDR3 protein: CASSHQGGGLGYTF
V gene: TRBV10-3; J gene: TRBJ2-5; CDR3 protein: CAISADGGGETQYF
V gene: TRBV18; J gene: TRBJ1-1; CDR3 protein: CASSPLVNNLHEAFF
V gene: TRBV7-2; J gene: TRBJ1-2; CDR3 protein: CASSSRPANYGYTF
V gene: TRBV11-3; J gene: TRBJ2-2; CDR3 protein: CASSLDRVNTGELFF
V gene: TRBV6-5; J gene: TRBJ2-7; CDR3 protein: CATTPNTGSYEQYF
V gene: TRBV4-3; J gene: TRBJ1-2; CDR3 protein: CASSQDGDFNYGYTF
V gene: TRBV9; J gene: TRBJ2-1; CDR3 protein: CASSVGLAGYNEQFF
V gene: TRBV12-3/TRBV12-4; J gene: TRBJ1-2; CDR3 protein: CASRYQAYGYTF
V gene: TRBV4-3; J gene: TRBJ2-1; CDR3 protein: CASSRDSSVLLNEQFF
V gene: TRBV4-1; J gene: TRBJ2-5; CDR3 protein: CASSQDPGGLETQYF
V gene: TRBV5-4; J gene: TRBJ2-1; CDR3 protein: CASSSPGRGEEQFF
V gene: TRBV6-5; J gene: TRBJ1-3; CDR3 protein: CASSFTPSGNTIYF
V gene: TRBV5-5; J gene: TRBJ2-6; CDR3 protein: CASKGGLSSGANVLTF
V gene: TRBV12-3/TRBV12-4; J gene: TRBJ1-2; CDR3 protein: CASSFSQGMNGYTF
V gene: TRBV7-9; J gene: TRBJ1-5; CDR3 protein: CASSLGPGQGAFNQPQHF
V gene: TRBV7-2; J gene: TRBJ1-4; CDR3 protein: CASSYRWGNEKLFF